These 20 T cell receptor beta chains were all obtained from the same sample, sequenced in a study of T cells in localized non-small cell lung cancer. Clones were sequenced by immunoSEQ multiplex PCR, and TCRdb holds only the in-frame ones, with some missing. This sample has roughly 38,000 clones, with approximately 88% found just once. The sequenced sample was peripheral blood, obtained before any cancer treatment. The source of these receptors is a woman between 35 and 75 years old with stage I lung adenocarcinoma.

CDR3 nucleotides: TGTGCCAGCAGCCCTAACCCCAGGGGAGGAAAATACAATGAGCAGTTCTTC. This codes for CASSPNPRGGKYNEQFF. The chain combines TRBV2 with TRBJ2-1; perhaps D is TRBD1 or TRBD2 (6 bases each). The V and J ends lost 6 bases and 4 bases respectively, with 22 bases between them. In germline, CDR1 is SNHLY, CDR2 FYNNEI. There are 17 residues in the CDR3. The full variable domain, in which reference TRBV2 and TRBJ2-1 provide the parts outside the CDR3, is EPEVTQTPSHQVTQMGQEVILRCVPISNHLYFYWYRQILGQKVEFLVSFYNNEISEKSEIFDDQFSVERPDGSNFTLKIRSTKLEDSAMYFCASSPNPRGGKYNEQFFGPGTRLTVL.

The CDR3 DNA follows: TGTGCCACCCTCCCGGGGGGGGCCGAAGCTGAAGCTTTCTTT. Its translation is CATLPGGAEAEAFF. The chain carries TRBV28 and TRBJ1-1; tentatively, D is TRBD1 (6 bases). CDR1 and CDR2 (germline): MDHEN, SYDVKM. CDR3 length: 14 residues. Trimming cost V 10 bases and J 6 bases, with 21 bases left between them.

J is TRBJ2-7 and V is TRBV11-2; D is perhaps TRBD2 (5 bases). Germline V lookup: CDR1 SGHAT, CDR2 FQNNGV. The CDR3 is made up of 13 amino acids. Trimming left V 5 bases short and J 4 bases short, with 12 bases between. This CDR3 reads CASSPGMVYEQYF. CDR3 in DNA: TGTGCCAGCAGCCCCGGGATGGTGTACGAGCAGTACTTC.

This clone was detected once. The V and J genes are TRBV5-4 and TRBJ2-7; D is unresolved. CDR3 size: 14 residues. Germline V lookup: CDR1 SGHNT, CDR2 YYREEE (reference sequence). The germline V and J ends were trimmed by 0 bases and 3 bases, with 10 bases remaining between them. The CDR3 loop is CASSLGARSYEQYF. The DNA of the CDR3 is TGTGCCAGCAGCTTGGGGGCGCGGAGCTACGAGCAGTACTTC.

This chain links TRBV27 with TRBJ2-2, with TRBD1 matching 7 bases. The trim removed 7 bases at V and 1 base at J, leaving 9 bases unmatched. The germline CDR1 and CDR2 sequences are MNHEY and SMNVEV (reference sequence). The CDR3 is 16 residues long. The chain's CDR3 is CASNHRRDRNTGELFF. CDR3 bases: TGTGCCAGCAACCACCGCCGGGACAGGAACACCGGGGAGCTGTTTTTT.

The chain links TRBV12-2 to TRBJ1-1. TRBV12-2 represents a pseudogene. This CDR3 spans 16 amino acids. CDR3 amino acids: CASRLEFGDSNTEAFF. CDR3 bases: TGTGCAAGTCGCTTAGAATTTGGGGATTCGAACACTGAAGCTTTCTTT.

Points on this clone: Mismatch with germline at one junction end may stem from a read error. The genes are TRBV7-9 and TRBJ2-7; no clear D. The CDR3 sequence is 12 residues long. From germline, CDR1 is SEHNR and CDR2 FQNEAQ (reference sequence). The CDR3, as DNA: TGTGCCAGCAGCTCCGCGAGCTACGGGCAGTACTTC. Translated, it gives CASSSASYGQYF.

In DNA, the CDR3 is TGTGCCAGCAGCTTAACTGGACGGGAGCAGTTCTTC. Its translation: CASSLTGREQFF. V gene TRBV7-3 combines with J gene TRBJ2-1; no definite D call. Trimming cost V 0 bases and J 10 bases, with 7 bases left between them. From germline, CDR1 is SGHTA and CDR2 FQGTGA. The CDR3 length is 12 residues.

The chain couples TRBV29-1 to TRBJ2-2, with 13 bases matching TRBD2. Germline assignment: CDR1 SQVTM and CDR2 ANQGSEA. This CDR3 is 14 amino acids long. V shed 4 bases, J shed 4 bases, and the junction held 0 bases outside the gene matches. The chain's CDR3 is CSVGLAGGTGELFF. In nucleotides, the CDR3 is TGCAGCGTTGGACTAGCGGGAGGCACCGGGGAGCTGTTTTTT.

This clone occurred a few times. This rearrangement joins TRBV28 to TRBJ2-7; D remains ambiguous. V lost 6 bases, J lost 6 bases, and 12 bases lay in between. Germline CDR1 is MDHEN and CDR2 is SYDVKM. This CDR3 is built from 12 residues. CDR3 DNA: TGTGCCAGCAGCCACACCTCATCCGAGCAGTACTTC. Encoded protein: CASSHTSSEQYF.

The V and J genes are TRBV5-1 and TRBJ2-3; D perhaps matches TRBD1 (5 bases). This CDR3 contains 15 residues. The germline V and J ends were trimmed by 0 bases and 0 bases, with 8 bases remaining between them. The V gene's germline CDR1 is SGHRS and CDR2 YFSETQ. CDR3 sequence reads: CASSLEGASTDTQYF. The CDR3 nucleotides read TGCGCCAGCAGCTTGGAAGGGGCCAGCACAGATACGCAGTATTTT.

The chain joins TRBV28 to TRBJ2-7; maybe TRBD2 (6 bases). V was pared by 3 bases and J by 4 bases, with 13 bases between. The V gene's germline CDR1 is MDHEN and CDR2 SYDVKM. This CDR3 contains 14 residues. The CDR3: CASSFRGKGYEQYF. CDR3 nucleotide sequence: TGTGCCAGCAGTTTTCGGGGGAAGGGTTACGAGCAGTACTTC.

J is TRBJ1-3 and V is TRBV10-3, with D possibly matching TRBD1 (6 bases). The CDR3 has 13 residues. V was pared by 6 bases and J by 8 bases, with 14 bases between. CDR1 and CDR2 from the germline V gene are ENHRY and SYGVKD. The CDR3 reads CAIRTGLIDTIYF. As DNA, the CDR3 is TGTGCCATCAGAACAGGGTTAATAGACACCATATATTTT.

The chain employs TRBV5-1 and TRBJ2-1; 7 bases are shared with TRBD2. The CDR3 consists of 17 residues. Trimming cost V 3 bases and J 0 bases; bases outside gene matches: 9. Germline CDR1 reads SGHRS; CDR2 reads YFSETQ. The CDR3 bases are TGCGCCAGCAGCTCCCGGGCTGCGGGAGACTCCTACAATGAGCAGTTCTTC. Translating it yields CASSSRAAGDSYNEQFF.

The CDR3 DNA is TGTGCCAGCAGTCCTCGGGGAGGACCTATCTCCTACAATGAGCAGTTCTTC. This gives the protein CASSPRGGPISYNEQFF. The gene calls are TRBV27 and TRBJ2-1; a possible D gene is TRBD2 (6 bases). Germline loops: CDR1 MNHEY, CDR2 SMNVEV (reference sequence). The ends were cut back, 5 bases at V and 0 bases at J, with 17 bases in the middle. This CDR3 contains 17 residues.

The chain combines TRBV6-1 with TRBJ1-5; D remains ambiguous. V gave up 2 bases and J gave up 5 bases, with 7 bases separating them. The CDR3 loop spans 13 amino acids. CDR1 and CDR2 (germline): MNHNS, SASEGT. The CDR3 DNA follows: TGTGCCAGCAGTGAACGGGTGGATCAGCCCCAGCATTTT. Translating it yields CASSERVDQPQHF.

This clone showed up just a few times. J is TRBJ2-2 and V is TRBV10-3; 14 bases are shared with TRBD2. V lost 10 bases to trimming and J lost 7 bases; unmatched junction nucleotides: 11. Germline assignment: CDR1 ENHRY and CDR2 SYGVKD. The CDR3 totals 16 residues. CDR3 sequence reads: CASRGTSGRPGGELFF. The CDR3 DNA reads as TGTGCCAGCAGGGGGACTAGCGGGAGACCGGGCGGGGAGCTGTTTTTT.

The chain carries TRBV28 and TRBJ2-7, with D hard to call. Germline assignment: CDR1 MDHEN and CDR2 SYDVKM. The CDR3 spans 14 residues. The V and J ends lost 5 bases and 2 bases respectively, with 13 bases between them. The CDR3 nucleotides are TGTGCCAGCAGTCCGCCCGGAGCCCCCTACGAGCAGTACTTC. Its translation is CASSPPGAPYEQYF.

The genes are TRBV5-4 and TRBJ2-3; 7 bases align to TRBD2. The CDR3 has 14 residues. V trimming: 4 bases; J trimming: 4 bases; junction bases outside the gene matches: 6. Germline assignment: CDR1 SGHNT and CDR2 YYREEE (reference sequence). The CDR3, as DNA: TGTGCCAGCAGCGGGGAGGGGATTGCAGATACGCAGTATTTT. Translated, it gives CASSGEGIADTQYF.

This rearrangement joins TRBV5-1 to TRBJ2-1, with 7 bases fitting TRBD1. Looked up from germline, CDR1 is SGHRS and CDR2 is YFSETQ. V shed 3 bases and J 6 bases; nucleotides not matched to a gene: 9. The CDR3 contains 15 residues. For the CDR3, the DNA is TGCGCCAGCAGCTCCTGGACGGGACAGCTCAATGAGCAGTTCTTC. This codes for CASSSWTGQLNEQFF.